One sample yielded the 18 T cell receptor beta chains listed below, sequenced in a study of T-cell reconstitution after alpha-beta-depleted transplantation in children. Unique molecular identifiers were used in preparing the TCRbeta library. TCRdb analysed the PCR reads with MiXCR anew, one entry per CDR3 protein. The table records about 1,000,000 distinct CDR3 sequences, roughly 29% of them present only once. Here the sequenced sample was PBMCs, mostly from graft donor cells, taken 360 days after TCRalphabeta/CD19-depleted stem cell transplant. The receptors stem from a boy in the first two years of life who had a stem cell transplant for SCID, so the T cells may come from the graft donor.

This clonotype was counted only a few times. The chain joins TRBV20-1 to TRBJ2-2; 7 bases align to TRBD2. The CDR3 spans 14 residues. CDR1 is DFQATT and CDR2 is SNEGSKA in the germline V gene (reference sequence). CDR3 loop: CTYPKSGAPGELFF. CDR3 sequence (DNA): TGCACCTACCCAAAAAGCGGGGCCCCCGGGGAGCTGTTTTTT.

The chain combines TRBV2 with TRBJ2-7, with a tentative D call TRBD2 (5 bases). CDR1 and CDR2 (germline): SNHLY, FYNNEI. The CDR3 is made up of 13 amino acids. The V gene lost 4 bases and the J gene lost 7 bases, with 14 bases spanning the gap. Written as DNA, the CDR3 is TGTGCCAGCAGTGTCGTCGCCTCGGGAGAGCAGTACTTC. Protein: CASSVVASGEQYF.

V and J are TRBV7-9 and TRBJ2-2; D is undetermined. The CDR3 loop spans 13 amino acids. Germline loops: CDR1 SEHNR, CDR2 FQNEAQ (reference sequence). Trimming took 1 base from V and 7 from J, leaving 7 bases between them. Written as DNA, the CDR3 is TGTGCCAGCAGCTTAGTTTTCGGCGGGGAGCTGTTTTTT. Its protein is CASSLVFGGELFF.

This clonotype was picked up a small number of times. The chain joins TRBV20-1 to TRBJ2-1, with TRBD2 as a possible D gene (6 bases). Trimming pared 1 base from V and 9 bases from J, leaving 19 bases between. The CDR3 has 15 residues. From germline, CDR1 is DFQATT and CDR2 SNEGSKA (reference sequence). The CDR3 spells CSARVGGVRGGEQFF. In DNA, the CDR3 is TGCAGTGCTAGAGTGGGCGGGGTGAGAGGCGGTGAGCAGTTCTTC.

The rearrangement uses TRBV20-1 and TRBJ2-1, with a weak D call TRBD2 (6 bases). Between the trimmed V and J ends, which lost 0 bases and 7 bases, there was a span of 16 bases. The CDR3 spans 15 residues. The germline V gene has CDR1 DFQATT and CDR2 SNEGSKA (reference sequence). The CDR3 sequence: CSAREGTQGENEQFF. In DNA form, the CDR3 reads TGCAGTGCTAGAGAAGGGACTCAAGGGGAGAATGAGCAGTTCTTC.

The CDR3 DNA sequence: TGTGCCAGCAGTCGAGACCGGGGTGAAGCTTTCTTT. It translates to CASSRDRGEAFF. This sequence joins TRBV12-3 or TRBV12-4 and TRBJ1-1; D ambiguous. V was cut by 5 bases and J by 7 bases, with 11 bases left in between. The CDR3 extends over 12 amino acids.

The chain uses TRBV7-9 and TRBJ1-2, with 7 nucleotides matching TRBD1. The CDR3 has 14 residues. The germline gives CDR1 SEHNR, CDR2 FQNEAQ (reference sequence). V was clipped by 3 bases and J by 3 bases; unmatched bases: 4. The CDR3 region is CASSFPQGYYGYTF. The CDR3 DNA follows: TGTGCCAGCAGCTTTCCACAGGGGTACTATGGCTACACCTTC.

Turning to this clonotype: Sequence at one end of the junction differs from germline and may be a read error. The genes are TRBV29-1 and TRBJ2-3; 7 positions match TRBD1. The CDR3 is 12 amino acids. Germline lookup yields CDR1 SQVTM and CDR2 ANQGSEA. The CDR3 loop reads CSVWTGTDTQYF. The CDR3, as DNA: TGCAGCGTTTGGACAGGCACCGATACGCAGTATTTT.

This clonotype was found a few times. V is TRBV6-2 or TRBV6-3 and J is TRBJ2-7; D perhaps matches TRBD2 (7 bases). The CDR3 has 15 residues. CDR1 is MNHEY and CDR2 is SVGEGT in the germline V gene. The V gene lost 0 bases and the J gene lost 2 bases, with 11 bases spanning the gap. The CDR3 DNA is TGTGCCAGCAGTTACTCGGGGGGGCCTCCCTACGAGCAGTACTTC. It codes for CASSYSGGPPYEQYF.

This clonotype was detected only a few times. CDR3 residues: CASSLWVRADTQYF. In DNA, the CDR3 is TGTGCCAGCAGCTTATGGGTCAGGGCAGATACGCAGTATTTT. The chain joins TRBV7-2 to TRBJ2-3; possible D gene TRBD1, 5 bases. The CDR3 is 14 residues long. Trimming left V 2 bases short and J 4 bases short, with 10 bases between. The germline CDR1 and CDR2 sequences are SGHTA and FQGNSA.

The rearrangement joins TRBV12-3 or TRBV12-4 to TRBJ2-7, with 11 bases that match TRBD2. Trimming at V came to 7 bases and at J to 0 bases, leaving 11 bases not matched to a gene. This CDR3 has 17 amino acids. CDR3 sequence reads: CASTGRTSGRSSYEQYF. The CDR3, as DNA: TGTGCCAGCACCGGACGGACTAGCGGGCGTAGCTCCTACGAGCAGTACTTC.

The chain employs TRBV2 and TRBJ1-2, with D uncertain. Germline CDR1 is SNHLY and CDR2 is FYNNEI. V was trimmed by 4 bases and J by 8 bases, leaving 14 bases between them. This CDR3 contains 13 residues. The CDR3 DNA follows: TGTGCCAGCAGTGGGGTCCCCTCCGGCGGCTACACCTTC. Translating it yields CASSGVPSGGYTF.

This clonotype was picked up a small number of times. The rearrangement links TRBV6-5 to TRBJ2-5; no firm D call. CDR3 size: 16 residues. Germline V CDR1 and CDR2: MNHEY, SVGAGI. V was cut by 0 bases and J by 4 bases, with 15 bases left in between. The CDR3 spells CASSYSIGWDRETQYF. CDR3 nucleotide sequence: TGTGCCAGCAGTTACTCGATTGGTTGGGATCGAGAGACCCAGTACTTC.

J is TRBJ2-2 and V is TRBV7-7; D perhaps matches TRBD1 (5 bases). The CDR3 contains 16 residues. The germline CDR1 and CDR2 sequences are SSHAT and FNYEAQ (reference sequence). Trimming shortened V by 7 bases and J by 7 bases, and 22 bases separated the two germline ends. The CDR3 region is CASNKIGQGVNGELFF. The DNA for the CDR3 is TGTGCCAGCAACAAGATCGGGCAGGGTGTTAACGGGGAGCTGTTTTTT.

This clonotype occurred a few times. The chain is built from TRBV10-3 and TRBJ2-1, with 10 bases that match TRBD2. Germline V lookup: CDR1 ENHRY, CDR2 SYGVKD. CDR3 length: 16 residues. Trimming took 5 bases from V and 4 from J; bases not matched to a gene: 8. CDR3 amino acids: CAISSSSGGTYNEQFF. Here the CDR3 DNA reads TGTGCCATCAGTTCCTCTAGCGGGGGTACTTACAATGAGCAGTTCTTC.

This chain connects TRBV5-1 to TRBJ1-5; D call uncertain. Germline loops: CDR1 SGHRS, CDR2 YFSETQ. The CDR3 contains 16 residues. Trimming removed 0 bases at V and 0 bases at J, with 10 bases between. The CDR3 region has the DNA TGCGCCAGCAGCTTGGGGGTAGTCTATAGCAATCAGCCCCAGCATTTT. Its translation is CASSLGVVYSNQPQHF.

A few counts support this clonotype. CDR3 sequence: CASSTRANEKLFF. In DNA, the CDR3 is TGCGCCAGCAGCACTCGAGCAAATGAAAAACTGTTTTTT. The chain has TRBV4-3 and TRBJ1-4; D is undetermined. The V and J ends lost 5 bases and 5 bases respectively, with 9 bases between them. CDR1 is LGHNA, CDR2 YSLEER, per germline. CDR3 length equals 13 residues.

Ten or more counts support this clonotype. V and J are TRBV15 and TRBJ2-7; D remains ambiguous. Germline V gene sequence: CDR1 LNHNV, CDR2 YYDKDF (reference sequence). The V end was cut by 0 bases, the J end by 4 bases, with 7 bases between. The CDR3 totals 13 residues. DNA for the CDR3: TGTGCCACCAGCAGAGAGGGTGGTTACGAGCAGTACTTC. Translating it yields CATSREGGYEQYF. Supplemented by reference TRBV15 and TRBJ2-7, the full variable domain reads DAMVIQNPRYQVTQFGKPVTLSCSQTLNHNVMYWYQQKSSQAPKLLFHYYDKDFNNEADTPDNFQSRRPNTSFCFLDIRSPGLGDTAMYLCATSREGGYEQYFGPGTRLTVT.